The clone carrying this T cell receptor beta chain was recorded many times. No antigen is known for it. V shed 5 bases and J shed 0 bases, with 15 bases lying between them. The germline CDR1 and CDR2 sequences are MNHEY and SVGEGT. This CDR3 has 16 amino acids. The data were obtained in a study of T-cell memory formation after mild COVID-19. Whole-study context: TCR clusters showed largely donor specificity. Findings and limits, study-wide: Certain responding clones were present in pre-infection memory, suggesting participation of cross-reactive memory. There was a balanced CD4/CD8 profile in clones contracting day 15 to 85, and later expanders leaned CD4+.

5'RACE, which relied on constant-segment primers, yielded TCR alpha and TCR beta cDNA libraries carrying sample barcodes and UMIs. TCRdb re-analysed the 5' RACE reads in MiXCR, keeping a single row per CDR3 protein. This sample has under 35,000 distinct CDR3 sequences, with about 16% found just once. Sequenced sample: PBMCs or a T cell subset sorted from them (not recorded which). This chain uses TRBV6-2 or TRBV6-3 with TRBJ2-3, with unresolved D. The sequence was collected from an adult who had mild COVID-19 (a few samples of this study predate the infection). Cell type and time point are not known. The CDR3 here is CASSPRTLTSTDTQYF. The DNA for the CDR3 is TGTGCCAGCAGTCCCCGGACGCTAACTAGCACAGATACGCAGTATTTT.